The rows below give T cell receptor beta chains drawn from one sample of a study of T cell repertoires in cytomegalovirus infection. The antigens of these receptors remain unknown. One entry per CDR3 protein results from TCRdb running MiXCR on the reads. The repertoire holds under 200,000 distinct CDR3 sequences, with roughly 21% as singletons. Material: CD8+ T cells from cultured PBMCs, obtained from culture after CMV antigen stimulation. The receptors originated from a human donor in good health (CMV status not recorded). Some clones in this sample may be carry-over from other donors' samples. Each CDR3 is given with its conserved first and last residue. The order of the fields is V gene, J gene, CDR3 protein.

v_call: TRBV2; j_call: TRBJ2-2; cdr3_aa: CASSPGQGSGELFF
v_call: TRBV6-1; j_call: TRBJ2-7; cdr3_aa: CASSEGGVGGQGSF
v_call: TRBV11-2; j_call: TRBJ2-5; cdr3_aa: CASSFGTSGQETQYF
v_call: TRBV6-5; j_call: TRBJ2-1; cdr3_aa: CASSYTGTPGAYNEQFF
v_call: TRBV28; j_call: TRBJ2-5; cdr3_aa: CASSLIRGETQYF
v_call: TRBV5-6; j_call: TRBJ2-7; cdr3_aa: CASSLNPYEQYF
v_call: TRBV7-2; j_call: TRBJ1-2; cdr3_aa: CASSLEPGSGIDGYTF
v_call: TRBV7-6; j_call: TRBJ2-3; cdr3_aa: CASSRTSGGRDTQYF
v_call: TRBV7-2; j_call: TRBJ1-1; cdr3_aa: CASSSHRGLGTMNTEAFF
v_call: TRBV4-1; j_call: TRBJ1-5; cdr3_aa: CASSQRTGVNQPQHF
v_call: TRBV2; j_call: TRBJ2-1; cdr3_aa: CASRRLAGGRDEQFF
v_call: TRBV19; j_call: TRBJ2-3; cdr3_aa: CASSTIRASGADTQYF
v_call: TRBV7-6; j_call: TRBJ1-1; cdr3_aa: CTSSLSEGGRNTEAFF
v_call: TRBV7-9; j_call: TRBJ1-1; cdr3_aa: CASSPPEGRTEAFF
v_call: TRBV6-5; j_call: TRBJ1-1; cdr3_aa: CASSQGGDILNTEAFF
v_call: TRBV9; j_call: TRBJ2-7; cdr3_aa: CASSPRTGGTYEQYF
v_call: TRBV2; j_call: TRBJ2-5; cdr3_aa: CASSEGTVGQETQYF
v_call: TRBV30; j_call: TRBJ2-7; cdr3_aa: CAWSAGRGVLYEQYF
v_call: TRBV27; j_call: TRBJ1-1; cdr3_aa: CASSLTTGNTEAFF
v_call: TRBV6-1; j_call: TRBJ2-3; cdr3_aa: CASSEQGISTDTQYF
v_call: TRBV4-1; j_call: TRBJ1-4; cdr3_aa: CASSQGPVSTNEKLFF
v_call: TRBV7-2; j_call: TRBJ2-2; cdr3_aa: CASSLRGPNTGELFF
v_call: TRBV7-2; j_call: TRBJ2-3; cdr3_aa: CASSLVGYTDTQYF
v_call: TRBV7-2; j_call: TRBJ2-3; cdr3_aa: CASSPKGSATDTQYF
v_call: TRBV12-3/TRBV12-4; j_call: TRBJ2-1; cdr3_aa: CASSTNPGLVSYGEQFF
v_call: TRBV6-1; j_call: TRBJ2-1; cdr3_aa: CASSPRGSGGGNEQFF
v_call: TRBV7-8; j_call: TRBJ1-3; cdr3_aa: CASSLGVRSGNTIYF
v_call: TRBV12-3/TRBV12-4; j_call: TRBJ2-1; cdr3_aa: CASKIELNEQFF
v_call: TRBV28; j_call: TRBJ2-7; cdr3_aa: CASSSFDGGPYSYEQYF
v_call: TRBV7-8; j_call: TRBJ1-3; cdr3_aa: CASSLAPEGTGNTIYF
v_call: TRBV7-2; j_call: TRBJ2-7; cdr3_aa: CASRPQSVSYEQYF
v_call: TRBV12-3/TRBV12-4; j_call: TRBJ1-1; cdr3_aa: CASSWGDSGWTEAFF
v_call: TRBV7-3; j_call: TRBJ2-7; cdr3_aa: CASSVSPAEGYEQYF